These T cell receptor beta chains were read from a single sample in a study of type 1 regulatory T cells. TCRdb reprocessed the reads via MiXCR and lists one record per CDR3 protein. The table shows roughly 65,000 distinct CDR3 sequences, with 49% occurring only once. Their specific antigens are unknown. Sequencing was carried out using cultured non-Tr1 T cells, either the whole culture or a sorted T cell fraction (not recorded which). The receptors were sampled from a human donor in good health. Both conserved end residues are part of each CDR3. D genes are given only for firm matches. Size values are once, few and many counts, or a class for expanded clones, and some rows have none.

J gene,D gene,V gene,CDR3 length,clone size,CDR3 DNA,CDR3 protein
TRBJ2-1,TRBD2,TRBV7-9,15,few,TGTGCCAGCAGCCCTAGCGGGGGGGCCAGCAATGAGCAGTTCTTC,CASSPSGGASNEQFF
TRBJ2-7,NA,TRBV6-5,13,few,TGTGCCAGCAGTTACGGTAGAGAGTACGAGCAGTACTTC,CASSYGREYEQYF
TRBJ1-1,NA,TRBV20-1,14,NA,TGCAGTGCCAGGACGGCCAGGGGGAACACTGAAGCTTTCTTT,CSARTARGNTEAFF
TRBJ1-6,NA,TRBV7-2,14,few,TGTGCCAGCAGCCTTCGACGGACTAATTCACCCCTCCACTTT,CASSLRRTNSPLHF
TRBJ1-6,NA,TRBV12-3/TRBV12-4,13,NA,TGTGCCAGCTCCCACGGGGGTGGTTCACCCCTCCACTTT,CASSHGGGSPLHF
TRBJ2-3,NA,TRBV7-2,14,few,TGTGCCAGCAGCTTAGTCAGGGGCACAGATACGCAGTATTTT,CASSLVRGTDTQYF
TRBJ1-6,TRBD1,TRBV27,19,NA,TGTGCCAGCAGTTTCAGACAGGGGCGCGGGGGAGCCTATAATTCACCCCTCCACTTT,CASSFRQGRGGAYNSPLHF
TRBJ2-3,NA,TRBV24-1,14,few,TGTGCCACCAGTCTTGGCCGTAGCACAGATACGCAGTATTTT,CATSLGRSTDTQYF
TRBJ2-7,NA,TRBV6-5,13,NA,TGTGCCAGCAGTTCCTACCGATCCTACGAGCAGTACTTC,CASSSYRSYEQYF
TRBJ1-3,NA,TRBV4-1,13,NA,TGCGCCAGCAGCCAAGATCGGAGAAACACCATATATTTT,CASSQDRRNTIYF
TRBJ1-2,TRBD1,TRBV30,15,NA,TGTGCCTGGAGTGTGGCGGACAGGGGGCTAGGTGGCTACACCTTC,CAWSVADRGLGGYTF
TRBJ2-2,TRBD2,TRBV10-3,15,NA,TGTGCCACCGGGACTAGCGGCGTAGGGACCGGGGAGCTGTTTTTT,CATGTSGVGTGELFF
TRBJ2-7,TRBD1,TRBV6-1,12,NA,TGTGCCAGCGGCAAGGGGGCCCGGGAGCAGTACTTC,CASGKGAREQYF
TRBJ2-3,NA,TRBV7-2,14,NA,TGTGCCAGCAGCTTAGATCCAGTAACAGATACGCAGTATTTT,CASSLDPVTDTQYF
TRBJ2-5,TRBD1,TRBV6-1,15,few,TGTGCCAGCAGTGAGGGGACCGGGACAGGGGAGACCCAGTACTTC,CASSEGTGTGETQYF
TRBJ2-1,NA,TRBV2,15,NA,TGTGCCAGCAGTGACCCCGGGGGAGCTTACAATGAGCAGTTCTTC,CASSDPGGAYNEQFF